The clone carrying this T cell receptor beta chain has just one count. The antigen is undetermined. PCR primers comprised 60 Vbeta and 13 Jbeta primers. Produced via immunoSEQ multiplex PCR; TCRdb's table is partial and in-frame only. The data hold around 160,000 clones, with 77% observed a single time. The record originates from a study of cytomegalovirus exposure and HLA in healthy donors. Findings of the study overall: A later analysis, which compared TCR beta chains of equal frequency, found the HLA-associated ones more clonally expanded. Usually a TCR sequence was rare, but some public TCRs were found in many donors. The investigators catalogued about 170 TCR beta chains as cytomegalovirus-associated.

CDR1 MNHEY and CDR2 SVGAGI come from the germline V gene. With V trimmed by 11 bases and J by 8 bases, 17 bases remained unmatched. This CDR3 has 15 residues. The chain carries TRBV6-5 and TRBJ2-1, with 8 bases aligning to TRBD2. The clonotype originates from a woman aged 40-49 years in good health and CMV-seropositive. Sequencing was performed on PBMCs. The CDR3 coding sequence is TGTGCCGGAGGGTCAGACGGGAGGGCGATTGATGAGCAGTTCTTC. Translation gives CAGGSDGRAIDEQFF.